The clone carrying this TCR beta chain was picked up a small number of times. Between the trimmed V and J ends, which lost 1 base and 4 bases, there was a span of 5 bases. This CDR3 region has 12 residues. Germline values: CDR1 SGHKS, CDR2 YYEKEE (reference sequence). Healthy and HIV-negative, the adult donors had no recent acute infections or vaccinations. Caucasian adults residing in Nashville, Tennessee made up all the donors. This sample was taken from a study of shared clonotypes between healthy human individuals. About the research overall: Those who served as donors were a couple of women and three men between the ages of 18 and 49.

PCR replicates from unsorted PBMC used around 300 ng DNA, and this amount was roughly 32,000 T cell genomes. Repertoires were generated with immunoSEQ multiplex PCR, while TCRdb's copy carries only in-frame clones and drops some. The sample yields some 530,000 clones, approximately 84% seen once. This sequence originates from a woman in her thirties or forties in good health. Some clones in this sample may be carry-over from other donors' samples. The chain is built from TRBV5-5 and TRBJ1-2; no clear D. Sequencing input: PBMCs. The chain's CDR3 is CASSLLGYGYTF. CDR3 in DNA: TGTGCCAGCAGCTTGTTGGGCTATGGCTACACCTTC.